This T cell receptor beta chain originates from a study of CD8 T cells in Susac syndrome. Negative isolation was used for CD8+ and CD4+ T cells and FACS enrichment for TEMRA cells. Reverse transcription of about 0.5 to 1 ug RNA used random hexamers. TCRdb independently ran MiXCR on the immunoSEQ multiplex PCR reads; one entry per CDR3 protein. The profile shows some 100,000 distinct CDR3 sequences, under 95% of them singletons. On this clonotype: Its antigen is unknown.

Study outcomes and limitations: Only a relatively small number of individuals were included in the TCR sequencing and HLA analysis.

CDR3 length equals 13 residues. Germline CDR1 DFQATT, CDR2 SNEGSKA (reference sequence). V lost 6 bases to trimming and J lost 2 bases, with 11 bases between them. Sequenced material: CD8+ T cells from PBMCs. The J gene is TRBJ2-1, the V gene TRBV20-1, with D unclear. The clonotype comes from a human donor in good health. The CDR3 region is CSAPAFTYNEQFF. DNA for the CDR3: TGCAGTGCACCAGCCTTCACCTACAATGAGCAGTTCTTC.